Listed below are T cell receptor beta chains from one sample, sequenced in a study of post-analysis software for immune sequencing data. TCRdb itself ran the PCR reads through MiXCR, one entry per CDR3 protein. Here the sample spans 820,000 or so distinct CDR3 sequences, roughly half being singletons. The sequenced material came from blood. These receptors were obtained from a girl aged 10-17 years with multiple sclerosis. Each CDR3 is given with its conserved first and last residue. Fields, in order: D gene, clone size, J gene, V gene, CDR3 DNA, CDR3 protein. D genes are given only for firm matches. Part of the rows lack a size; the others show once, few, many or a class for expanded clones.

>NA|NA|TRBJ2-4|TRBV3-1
TGTGCCAGCAGCGACGGACCCAAAAACATTCAGTACTTC
CASSDGPKNIQYF
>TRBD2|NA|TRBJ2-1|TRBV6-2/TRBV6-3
TGTGCCAGCTGCAATAGCGGGAGCTGCAATGAGCAGTTCTTC
CASCNSGSCNEQFF
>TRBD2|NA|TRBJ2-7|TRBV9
TGTGCCAGCAGCTCGCGGACTAGCGGTACCTACGAGCAGTACTTC
CASSSRTSGTYEQYF
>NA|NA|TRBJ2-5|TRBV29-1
TGCAGCGTTGCCGAAGGACTCACGGGACCAGAGACCCAGTACTTC
CSVAEGLTGPETQYF
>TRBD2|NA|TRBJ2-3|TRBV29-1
TGCAGCGTTGGTGAACGGCTAGCGGAACGCACAGATACGCAGTATTTT
CSVGERLAERTDTQYF
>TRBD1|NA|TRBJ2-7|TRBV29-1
TGCAGCGCTTCGGGACAGGGCGGCTACGAGCAGTACTTC
CSASGQGGYEQYF
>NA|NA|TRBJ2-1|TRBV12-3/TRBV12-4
TGTGCCAGCAGCCAAAGAAGCAGCTCCTACAATGAGCAGTTCTTC
CASSQRSSSYNEQFF
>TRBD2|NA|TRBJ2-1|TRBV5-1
TGCGCCAGCAGCTTTTCAACTAGGACTAGCGGGAGGGCCGCTGAGCAGTTCTTC
CASSFSTRTSGRAAEQFF
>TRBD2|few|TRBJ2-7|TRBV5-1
TGCGCCAGCAGCTTGGGGGCGGGAGGTCCAAATGAGCAGTACTTC
CASSLGAGGPNEQYF
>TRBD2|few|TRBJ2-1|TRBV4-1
TGCGCCAGCAGCCAAGTGCTGGCTAGCGGGAGGAAGCAGTTCTTC
CASSQVLASGRKQFF
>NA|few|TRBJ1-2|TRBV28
TGTGCCAGCAGTCTCGCCGGAGCTTTAGCTAACTATGGCTACACCTTC
CASSLAGALANYGYTF
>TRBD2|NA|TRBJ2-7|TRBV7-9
TGTGCCAGCAGCTCCCCACCGGGACTAGCGGGAAAATACGAGCAGTACTTC
CASSSPPGLAGKYEQYF
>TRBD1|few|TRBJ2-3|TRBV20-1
TGCAGTGCGCGAGGGGGACAGGGCGTAACAGATACGCAGTATTTT
CSARGGQGVTDTQYF
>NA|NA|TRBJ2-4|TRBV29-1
TGCAGCGTTGATAACGGAGCCTACAATGAGCAGTACTTC
CSVDNGAYNEQYF
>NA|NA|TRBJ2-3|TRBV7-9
TGTGCCAGCAGCCCACGGGTTAACACAGATACGCAGTATTTT
CASSPRVNTDTQYF
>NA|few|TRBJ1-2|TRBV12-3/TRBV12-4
TGTGCCAGCAGTCCCTCCCACTATGGCTACACCTTC
CASSPSHYGYTF
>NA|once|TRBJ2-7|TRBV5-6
TGTGCCAGCAGCTTGGCGGGGGCGGGAAGCTCCTACAATGAGCAGTACTTC
CASSLAGAGSSYNEQYF
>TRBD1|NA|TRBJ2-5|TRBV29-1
TGCAGCGTTGTACCCAGGGGGCGCATGGAGACCCAGTACTTC
CSVVPRGRMETQYF
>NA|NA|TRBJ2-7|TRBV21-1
TGTGCCAGCAGTGCCATGGTATTACAGGGAAGCTCCTACGAGCAGTACTTC
CASSAMVLQGSSYEQYF
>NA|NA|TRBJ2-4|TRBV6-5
TGTGCCAGCAGCCGTCTTGGGGAGGAGTACTTC
CASSRLGEEYF
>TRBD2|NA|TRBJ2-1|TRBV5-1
TGCGCCAGCAGCTTGGGAGGGACTAGCGGGGGGAACAATGAGCAGTTCTTC
CASSLGGTSGGNNEQFF
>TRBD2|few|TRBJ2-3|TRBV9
TGTGCCAGCAGCGGGCCGCCAAAACTAGCGGCTACAGATACGCAGTATTTT
CASSGPPKLAATDTQYF
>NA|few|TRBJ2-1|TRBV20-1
TGCAGTGCTGGCTTCGGGGGGCCTAATGAGCAGTTCTTC
CSAGFGGPNEQFF
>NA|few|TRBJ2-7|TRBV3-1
TGTGCCAGCAGCCAAGAACGGCACTACGAGCAGTACTTC
CASSQERHYEQYF
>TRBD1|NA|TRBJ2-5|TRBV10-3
TGTGCCATCAGTGAGCGGGACAGGGGGCGCGGTGGGGCCCAAGAGACCCAGTACTTC
CAISERDRGRGGAQETQYF
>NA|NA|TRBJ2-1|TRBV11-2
TGTGCCAGCAGCTCACGACTAGGGGTCGGAGATGAGCAGTTCTTC
CASSSRLGVGDEQFF
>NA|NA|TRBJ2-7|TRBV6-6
TGTGCCAGCAGTTACTCGACAGGATTTACCTACGAGCAGTACTTC
CASSYSTGFTYEQYF
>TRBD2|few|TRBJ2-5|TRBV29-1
TGCAGCGTTGAAGATGTCGAGACTAGCGGGCCCTGGGGCCAGTACTTC
CSVEDVETSGPWGQYF
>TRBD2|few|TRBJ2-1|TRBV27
TGTGCCAGCAGTTCGGGACTAGCAGCGGGGAATGAGCAGTTCTTC
CASSSGLAAGNEQFF
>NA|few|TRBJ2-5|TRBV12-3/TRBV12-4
TGTGCCAGCAGTTTAGTTGGGGGGCTGGGAGAGACCCAGTACTTC
CASSLVGGLGETQYF
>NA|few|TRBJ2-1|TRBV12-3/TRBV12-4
TGTGCCAGCACCTCTTGGGGCCTTAGCTCCTACAATGAGCAGTTCTTC
CASTSWGLSSYNEQFF
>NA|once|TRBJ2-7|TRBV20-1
TGCAGTGCTAGACCAGGGGCCAACGAGCAGTACTTC
CSARPGANEQYF
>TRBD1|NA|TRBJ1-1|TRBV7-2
TGTGCCAGCAGAATGGGACAGGGGGCTCTGGCTTTCTTT
CASRMGQGALAFF
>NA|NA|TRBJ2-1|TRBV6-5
TGTGCCAGCAGTTACGGCCCTAACAATGAGCAGTTCTTC
CASSYGPNNEQFF
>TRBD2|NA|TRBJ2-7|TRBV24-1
TGTGCCACCAGCGGTAGCGGGAGTAACTCCTACAATGAGCAGTACTTC
CATSGSGSNSYNEQYF
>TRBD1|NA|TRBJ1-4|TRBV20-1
TGCAGTGCTAGTAGGACAGGAACTAATGAAAAACTGTTTTTT
CSASRTGTNEKLFF
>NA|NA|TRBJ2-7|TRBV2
TGTGCCAGCACCGGACGGCGGGGCTACGAGCAGTACTTC
CASTGRRGYEQYF
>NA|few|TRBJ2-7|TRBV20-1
TGCAGTGCTAGCTCTCTAGTTCGCTACGAGCAGTACTTC
CSASSLVRYEQYF
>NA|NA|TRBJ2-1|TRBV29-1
TGCAGCGTTGATCTAGGATCAGGCAGGCAGTTCTTC
CSVDLGSGRQFF
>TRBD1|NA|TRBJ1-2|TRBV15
TGTGCCACCAGCAGACGGGACAGCGACTGTGGCTACACCTTC
CATSRRDSDCGYTF
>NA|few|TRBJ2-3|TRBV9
TGTGCCAGCAGCTCCCGGTACGGCGCAACGGATACGCAGTATTTT
CASSSRYGATDTQYF
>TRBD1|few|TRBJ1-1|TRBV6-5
TGTGCCAGCAGTGGAGACAGGGTGATGAACACTGAAGCTTTCTTT
CASSGDRVMNTEAFF
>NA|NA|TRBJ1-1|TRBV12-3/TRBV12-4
TGTGCCAGCAGTCCCCTCCCCCACCCGACGGGTGACACTGAAGCTTTCTTT
CASSPLPHPTGDTEAFF